Listed here are 21 T cell receptor beta chains from one sample, sequenced in a study of blood T cell repertoires in COVID-19. Assay used: immunoSEQ multiplex PCR; TCRdb lists only in-frame clones, some missing. The data show about 150,000 clones, over 65% seen once. What was sequenced was peripheral blood. These receptors were taken from a man of 80 years or more with acute or convalescent COVID-19.

In its sample, this clone was seen once. This chain joins TRBV24-1 and TRBJ2-2, with TRBD1 identical over 10 bases. The CDR3 is 14 amino acids. From germline, CDR1 is KGHDR and CDR2 SFDVKD. The ends lost 6 bases at V and 7 bases at J; junction bases unmatched: 4. The CDR3 DNA reads as TGTGCCACCAGTCGGACAGGGGGGAACGGGGAGCTGTTTTTT. Protein sequence: CATSRTGGNGELFF.

J is TRBJ1-1 and V is TRBV9; tentative D call: TRBD1 (5 bases). CDR1 and CDR2 (germline): SGDLS, YYNGEE. The CDR3 has 15 residues. Between the trimmed V and J ends, which lost 0 bases and 3 bases, there was a span of 12 bases. The CDR3 DNA is TGTGCCAGCAGCGTAGGTCTCACAGGTTACACTGAAGCTTTCTTT. Protein product: CASSVGLTGYTEAFF. The full variable domain, in which reference TRBV9 and TRBJ1-1 provide the parts outside the CDR3, is DSGVTQTPKHLITATGQRVTLRCSPRSGDLSVYWYQQSLDQGLQFLIQYYNGEERAKGNILERFSAQQFPDLHSELNLSSLELGDSALYFCASSVGLTGYTEAFFGQGTRLTVV.

This clone appeared a few times. The chain joins TRBV7-3 to TRBJ2-3, with 10 bases identical to TRBD2. V was pared by 5 bases and J by 6 bases, with 8 bases of the junction left unmatched. Germline V gene data show CDR1 as SGHTA and CDR2 as FQGTGA. The CDR3 runs to 15 residues. CDR3 sequence reads: CASSPLSSGGDTQYF. In nucleotides, the CDR3 is TGTGCCAGCAGCCCACTCTCTAGCGGGGGTGATACGCAGTATTTT.

The chain has TRBV13 and TRBJ2-4, with no clear D. CDR1 is PRHDT, CDR2 FYEKMQ, per germline (reference sequence). This CDR3 has 16 residues. Deletions cut 4 bases from V and 0 bases from J, with 13 bases between. The CDR3 sequence: CASSSPGVRAKNIQYF. Written as DNA, the CDR3 is TGTGCCAGCAGCTCGCCAGGTGTTAGAGCCAAAAACATTCAGTACTTC.

V gene TRBV15 combines with J gene TRBJ1-4, with D unresolved. The CDR3 totals 17 residues. Per the germline V gene, CDR1 is LNHNV and CDR2 is YYDKDF (reference sequence). With 1 base removed from V and 6 bases from J, the gap between germline ends came to 18 bases. The CDR3 nucleotides are TGTGCCACCAGCAGAGGGGAGGCGCTGGGCCCCTATGAAAAACTGTTTTTT. It specifies CATSRGEALGPYEKLFF.

This sequence joins TRBV2 and TRBJ2-3, with 10 bases identical to TRBD1. With V trimmed by 4 bases and J by 5 bases, 3 bases remained unmatched. CDR1 and CDR2 (germline): SNHLY, FYNNEI. The CDR3 spans 14 residues. The CDR3 sequence is CASSGQGAGDTQYF. For the CDR3, the DNA is TGTGCCAGCAGTGGACAGGGGGCGGGAGATACGCAGTATTTT.

The V gene is TRBV5-1, the J gene TRBJ2-3; 9 nucleotides match TRBD1. Looked up from germline, CDR1 is SGHRS and CDR2 is YFSETQ. V gave up 1 base and J gave up 2 bases; unmatched junction bases: 2. The CDR3 length is 15 residues. This chain's CDR3 is CASSLTGGPTDTQYF. CDR3 in DNA: TGCGCCAGCAGCTTGACAGGGGGCCCCACAGATACGCAGTATTTT.

DNA of the CDR3: TGCGCCAGCAGCTTGGAGTCAGGGTCTGGGGCCAACGTCCTGACTTTC. Its translation is CASSLESGSGANVLTF. The chain recombines TRBV5-1 with TRBJ2-6, with a possible D match to TRBD1 (5 bases). Trimming took off 0 bases at V and 1 base at J, with 8 bases between the two ends. The germline CDR1 and CDR2 sequences are SGHRS and YFSETQ. CDR3 length: 16 amino acids. Full variable domain (rest looked up from reference TRBV5-1 and TRBJ2-6): KAGVTQTPRYLIKTRGQQVTLSCSPISGHRSVSWYQQTPGQGLQFLFEYFSETQRNKGNFPGRFSGRQFSNSRSEMNVSTLELGDSALYLCASSLESGSGANVLTFGAGSRLTVL.

The chain recombines TRBV28 with TRBJ1-2; perhaps TRBD1 as D (5 bases). The CDR3 totals 14 residues. Germline loops: CDR1 MDHEN, CDR2 SYDVKM. Trimming took off 1 base at V and 3 bases at J, with 9 bases between the two ends. The CDR3 here is CASSLFGGDYGYTF. DNA for the CDR3: TGTGCCAGCAGTTTATTCGGGGGGGACTATGGCTACACCTTC.

The CDR3 region is CASSLFHRADGNQPQHF. DNA for the CDR3: TGTGCCAGCAGCTTATTTCACAGGGCAGATGGCAATCAGCCCCAGCATTTT. The chain combines TRBV7-2 with TRBJ1-5, with a weak D call TRBD1 (6 bases). The germline CDR1 and CDR2 sequences are SGHTA and FQGNSA. The CDR3 has 17 residues. V was trimmed by 2 bases and J by 2 bases, leaving 16 bases between them.

This chain connects TRBV15 to TRBJ1-1, with TRBD1 matching over 8 bases. After removal of 0 bases from V and 3 bases from J, the junction contained 12 bases not matched to a gene. The CDR3 is 18 residues long. CDR1 is LNHNV, CDR2 YYDKDF, per germline (reference sequence). CDR3 coding DNA: TGTGCCACCAGCAGAGATCAGGCAGGGGGCAGGTTGTACACTGAAGCTTTCTTT. This translates into CATSRDQAGGRLYTEAFF.

The genes are TRBV29-1 and TRBJ1-2; weak D call: TRBD1 (6 bases). This CDR3 is built from 11 residues. V was pared by 7 bases and J by 8 bases, with 14 bases between. CDR1 is SQVTM, CDR2 ANQGSEA, per germline. The chain's CDR3 is CSASGDTGYTF. The CDR3 coding sequence is TGCAGCGCTTCAGGGGATACGGGCTACACCTTC.

V gene TRBV4-1 combines with J gene TRBJ1-2, with TRBD1 identical over 8 bases. Trimming removed 1 base from V and 7 bases from J; junction bases left unmatched: 8. CDR3 length: 15 residues. Germline CDR1 reads MGHRA; CDR2 reads YSYEKL. The CDR3 protein is CASSQGPGQATGYTF. The CDR3 region has the DNA TGCGCCAGCAGCCAAGGACCGGGACAGGCGACTGGCTACACCTTC.

On this clone itself: Germline is not matched at one junction end, which may reflect a read error. V usage is TRBV19 and J usage is TRBJ2-5; TRBD2 is a possible D gene (5 bases). The CDR3 consists of 15 residues. Germline V gene sequence: CDR1 LNHDA, CDR2 SQIVND (reference sequence). Here the CDR3 DNA reads TGTGCCAGTAGTATTTCATTCGCGGGCCAAGAGGCCCAGTACTTC. Protein sequence: CASSISFAGQEAQYF.

The rearrangement uses TRBV11-2 and TRBJ2-3; possibly TRBD2 for D (7 bases). Trimming took off 2 bases at V and 6 bases at J, with 21 bases between the two ends. Germline CDR1 SGHAT, CDR2 FQNNGV. The CDR3 has 17 residues. This CDR3 reads CASSLTGPGGGTDTQYF. The CDR3 DNA sequence: TGTGCCAGCAGCTTAACCGGTCCGGGGGGCGGGACTGATACGCAGTATTTT. Looking up the rest from reference TRBV11-2 and TRBJ2-3 gives the full variable domain: EAGVAQSPRYKIIEKRQSVAFWCNPISGHATLYWYQQILGQGPKLLIQFQNNGVVDDSQLPKDRFSAERLKGVDSTLKIQPAKLEDSAVYLCASSLTGPGGGTDTQYFGPGTRLTVL.

The chain recombines TRBV19 with TRBJ1-1; D may be TRBD1 (6 bases). Per the germline V gene, CDR1 is LNHDA and CDR2 is SQIVND (reference sequence). V lost 6 bases, J lost 1 base, and 12 bases lay in between. This CDR3 region has 14 residues. CDR3: CASRWDTGNTEAFF. CDR3 DNA sequence: TGTGCCAGTAGATGGGACACGGGGAACACTGAAGCTTTCTTT.

This rearrangement joins TRBV11-3 to TRBJ2-5, with D maybe TRBD2 (6 bases). The CDR3 has 16 amino acids. Germline V gene sequence: CDR1 SGHNT, CDR2 YENEEA. Trimming stripped 5 bases from V and 0 bases from J, with 16 bases between. DNA for the CDR3: TGTGCCAGCAGCCCGGGGGACTCTCAGTACCAAGAGACCCAGTACTTC. It yields the protein CASSPGDSQYQETQYF.

V and J are TRBV11-3 and TRBJ2-5; the D gene is possibly TRBD2 (7 bases). Trimming stripped 7 bases from V and 4 bases from J, with 19 bases between. Germline values: CDR1 SGHNT, CDR2 YENEEA. The CDR3 consists of 15 residues. Here the CDR3 DNA reads TGTGCCAGCATCCCCGGGGGGCGGGGGATAGAGACCCAGTACTTC. Translating gives CASIPGGRGIETQYF.

The chain uses TRBV23-1 and TRBJ1-5; D is ambiguous. TRBV23-1 is labeled an ORF, and its function is uncertain. The CDR3 is 13 amino acids. V was shortened by 3 bases and J by 11 bases, with 14 bases between the two germline ends. CDR3 in amino acids: CASSHLFSGAQHF. CDR3 DNA sequence: TGCGCCAGCAGTCATCTCTTCTCGGGAGCCCAGCATTTT.

The chain is built from TRBV6-5 and TRBJ1-5; unclear D gene. The germline V gene encodes CDR1 MNHEY and CDR2 SVGAGI. With 0 bases removed from V and 4 bases from J, the gap between germline ends came to 10 bases. There are 15 residues in the CDR3. CDR3 DNA: TGTGCCAGCAGTTACTCGATGGTCAGTAATCAGCCCCAGCATTTT. It specifies CASSYSMVSNQPQHF.

The chain links TRBV28 to TRBJ2-7; 11 nucleotides match TRBD1. Germline-derived CDR1 and CDR2 are MDHEN and SYDVKM. V lost 5 bases, J lost 5 bases, and 5 bases stayed unmatched. CDR3 size: 14 residues. In nucleotides, the CDR3 is TGTGCCAGCAGTCCGGGACAGGGGGGCAACGAGCAGTACGTC. This translates into CASSPGQGGNEQYV.